The subject of this entry is one T cell receptor beta chain. As processed by the authors: It was from reference gene primer amplification that nucleated cell counts were estimated. Method: immunoSEQ multiplex PCR; TCRdb's copy keeps in-frame clones and lacks some. That table supplies the V and J calls and clone size; D and trimming were determined from the DNA. The sample includes about 69,000 clones, roughly 80% seen only once; the top ten take 16%. The CDR3 contains 16 residues. The V gene lost 3 bases and the J gene lost 1 base, with 15 bases spanning the gap. CDR1 is KGHSH, CDR2 LQKENI, per germline. This record belongs to a study of blood T cell repertoires in COVID-19.

The rearrangement joins TRBV18 to TRBJ1-1; D perhaps matches TRBD1 (5 bases). Input material: peripheral blood. The TCR originated in a man aged 55 to 70 with acute or convalescent COVID-19. The CDR3 DNA reads as TGTGCCAGCTCACCCCCCCAGGGTTCGTGGAACACTGAAGCTTTCTTT. Amino acid sequence: CASSPPQGSWNTEAFF.